The sequence of this TCR beta chain was determined in a study of blood T cell repertoires in COVID-19. Study information: PBMCs, B-cell-depleted T cells, or T cells provided the cDNA or gDNA that made up the material.

Profiling relied on immunoSEQ multiplex PCR, and the TCRdb table lists in-frame clones only, not all of them. The sample carries more than 200,000 clones, around nine tenths recorded once. Material: peripheral blood. The sequence was obtained from a man in his forties or fifties with acute or convalescent COVID-19.

In DNA, the CDR3 is TGTGCCAGCAGCTCCAGAGGGGGGACAGATGAAAAACTGTTTTTT. It specifies CASSSRGGTDEKLFF. This chain joins TRBV7-9 and TRBJ1-4; TRBD1 aligns across 7 bases. CDR3 length equals 15 residues. Germline V gene sequence: CDR1 SEHNR, CDR2 FQNEAQ (reference sequence). V gave up 4 bases and J gave up 6 bases; unmatched junction bases: 8.